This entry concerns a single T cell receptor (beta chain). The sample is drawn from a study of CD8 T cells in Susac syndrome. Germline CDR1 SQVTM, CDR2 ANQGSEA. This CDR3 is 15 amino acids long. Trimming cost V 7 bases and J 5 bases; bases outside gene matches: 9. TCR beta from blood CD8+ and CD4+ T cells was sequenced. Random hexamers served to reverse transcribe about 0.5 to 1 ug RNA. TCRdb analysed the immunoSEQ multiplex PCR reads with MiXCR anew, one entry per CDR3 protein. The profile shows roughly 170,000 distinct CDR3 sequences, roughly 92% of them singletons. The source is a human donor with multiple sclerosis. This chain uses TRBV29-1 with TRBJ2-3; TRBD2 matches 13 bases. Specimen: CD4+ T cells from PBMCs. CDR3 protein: CSGELAGGPVDTQYF. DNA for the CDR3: TGCAGCGGCGAACTAGCGGGAGGGCCTGTAGATACGCAGTATTTT.